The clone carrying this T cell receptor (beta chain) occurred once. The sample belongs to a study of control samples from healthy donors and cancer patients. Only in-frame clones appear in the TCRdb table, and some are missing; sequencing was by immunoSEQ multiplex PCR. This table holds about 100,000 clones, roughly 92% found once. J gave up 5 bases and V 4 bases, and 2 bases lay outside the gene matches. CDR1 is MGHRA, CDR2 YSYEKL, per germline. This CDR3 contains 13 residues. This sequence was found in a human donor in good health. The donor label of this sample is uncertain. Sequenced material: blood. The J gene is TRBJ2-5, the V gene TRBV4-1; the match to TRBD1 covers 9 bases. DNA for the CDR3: TGCGCCAGCAGCCGCGGGACAGGGGAGACCCAGTACTTC. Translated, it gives CASSRGTGETQYF.